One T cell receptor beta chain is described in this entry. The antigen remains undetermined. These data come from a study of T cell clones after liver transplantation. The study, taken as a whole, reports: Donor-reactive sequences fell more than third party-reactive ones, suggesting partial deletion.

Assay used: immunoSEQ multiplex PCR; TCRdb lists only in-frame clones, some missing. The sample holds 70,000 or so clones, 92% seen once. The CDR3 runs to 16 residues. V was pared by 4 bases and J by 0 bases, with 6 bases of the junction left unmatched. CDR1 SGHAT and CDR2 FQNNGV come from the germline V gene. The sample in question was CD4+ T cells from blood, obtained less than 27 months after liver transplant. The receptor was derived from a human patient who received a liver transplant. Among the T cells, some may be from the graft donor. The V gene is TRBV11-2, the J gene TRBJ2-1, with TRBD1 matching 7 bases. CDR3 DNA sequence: TGTGCCAGCAGCTCCCAGACAGGGCCCTCCTACAATGAGCAGTTCTTC. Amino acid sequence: CASSSQTGPSYNEQFF.